The TCR beta chain described here comes from a study of blood T cell repertoires in COVID-19. Study in general: Samples taken during acute and convalescent COVID-19 were collected in the United States, Italy and Spain. PBMCs, B-cell-depleted T cells, or T cells were the source of the cDNA or gDNA that made up the material.

V gave up 5 bases and J gave up 6 bases; unmatched junction bases: 6. The CDR3 has 16 amino acids. The germline V gene encodes CDR1 ENHRY and CDR2 SYGVKD. Sequencing used immunoSEQ multiplex PCR; TCRdb keeps in-frame clones, though not all of them. The repertoire holds about 82,000 clones, with 80% as singletons. The chain joins TRBV10-3 to TRBJ2-2; 13 nucleotides agree with TRBD2. This sequence was found in a woman aged 40-49 years with active or convalescent COVID-19. Sequencing used peripheral blood. The CDR3 DNA reads TGTGCCATCAGTCTGGGACTAGCGGGATCGGCCGGGGAGCTGTTTTTT. Amino acid sequence: CAISLGLAGSAGELFF.